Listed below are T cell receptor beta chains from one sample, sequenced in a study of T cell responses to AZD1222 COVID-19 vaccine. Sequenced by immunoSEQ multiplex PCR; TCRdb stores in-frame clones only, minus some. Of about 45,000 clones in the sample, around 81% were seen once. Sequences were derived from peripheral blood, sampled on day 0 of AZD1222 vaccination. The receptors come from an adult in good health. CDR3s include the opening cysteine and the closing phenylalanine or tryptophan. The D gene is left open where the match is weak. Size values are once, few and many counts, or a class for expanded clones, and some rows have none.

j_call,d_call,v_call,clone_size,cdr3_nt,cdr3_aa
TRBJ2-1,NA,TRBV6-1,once,TGTGCCAGCAGTGAATGGCGGGGCCCTAACAATGAGCAGTTCTTC,CASSEWRGPNNEQFF
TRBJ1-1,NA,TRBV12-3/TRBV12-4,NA,TGTGCCAGCAGTACCGGGGTGAACACTGAAGCTTTCTTT,CASSTGVNTEAFF
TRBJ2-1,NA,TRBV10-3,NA,TGTGCCATCAGTGAGACCTCGGACCAGGCCCATGAGCAGTTCTTC,CAISETSDQAHEQFF
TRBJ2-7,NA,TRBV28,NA,TGTGCCAGCGGGACGGAAAACTACGAGCAGTACTTC,CASGTENYEQYF
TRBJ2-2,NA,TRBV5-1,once,TGCGCCAGCAGCCCACCACGGAACACCGGGGAGCTGTTTTTT,CASSPPRNTGELFF
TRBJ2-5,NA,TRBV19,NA,TGTGCCAGTAGTTACGGGTCGACCCAGTACTTC,CASSYGSTQYF
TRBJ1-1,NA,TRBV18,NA,TGTGCCAGCTCACCACCGGGGTCGGCCACTGAAGCTTTCTTT,CASSPPGSATEAFF
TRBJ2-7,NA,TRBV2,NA,TGTGCCAGCAGTGAACTGGTGACAGCCTACGAGCAGTACTTC,CASSELVTAYEQYF
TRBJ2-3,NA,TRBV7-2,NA,TGTGCCAGCAGCTATGGGCGAACAGATACGCAGTATTTT,CASSYGRTDTQYF
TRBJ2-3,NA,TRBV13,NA,TGTGCCAGCAGTCGGGTAGACACAGATACGCAGTATTTT,CASSRVDTDTQYF
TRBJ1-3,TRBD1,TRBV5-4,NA,TGTGCCAGCAGCTCCGGGACAGGGAGGGGAAACACCATATATTTT,CASSSGTGRGNTIYF
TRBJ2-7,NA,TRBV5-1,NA,TGCGCCAGCTCGCCGGGGACAACCTCCTACGAGCAGTACTTC,CASSPGTTSYEQYF
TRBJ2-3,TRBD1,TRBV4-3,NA,TGCGCCAGCAGCCAAGTTGGGGGGACAGGGGGCTTGGATACGCAGTATTTT,CASSQVGGTGGLDTQYF
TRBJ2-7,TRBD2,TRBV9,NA,TGTGCCAGCAGCGGCGGGGGGGAGAACTACGAGCAGTACTTC,CASSGGGENYEQYF
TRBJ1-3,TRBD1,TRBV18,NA,TGTGCCAGCTCACCCCGGGAGGGGGCGAGCTCTGGAAACACCATATATTTT,CASSPREGASSGNTIYF
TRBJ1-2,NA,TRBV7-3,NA,TGTGCCAGCAGCTTAGCTTTAGGGAGCGGCTACACCTTC,CASSLALGSGYTF
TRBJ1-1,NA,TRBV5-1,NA,TGCGCCAGCAGCTTGGAGCGGGTTGCTGAAGCTTTCTTT,CASSLERVAEAFF
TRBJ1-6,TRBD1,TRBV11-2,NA,TGTGCCAGCAGCTTAGCATCGACAGGGGGGTATAATTCACCCCTCCACTTT,CASSLASTGGYNSPLHF
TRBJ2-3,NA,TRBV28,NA,TGTGCCAGCGAGAGCTACGGTAGCACAGATACGCAGTATTTT,CASESYGSTDTQYF
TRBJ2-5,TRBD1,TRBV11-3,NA,TGTGCCAGCAGCTTACGGACAGGGGGCTTAGAGACCCAGTACTTC,CASSLRTGGLETQYF
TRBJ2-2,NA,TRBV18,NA,TGTGCCAGCTCGCCCGATGCAGGGGCCGGGGAGCTGTTTTTT,CASSPDAGAGELFF
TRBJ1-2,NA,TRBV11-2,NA,TGTGCCAGCAGCATACTGGGGACCGTCAACTATGGCTACACCTTC,CASSILGTVNYGYTF
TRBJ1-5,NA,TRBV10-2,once,TGCGCCAGCAGTGATGAAGGCCCAAACTATCAGCCCCAGCATTTT,CASSDEGPNYQPQHF
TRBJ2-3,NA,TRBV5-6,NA,TGTGCCAGCAGCCGGGCCGGTCCCATGGTAGATACGCAGTATTTT,CASSRAGPMVDTQYF
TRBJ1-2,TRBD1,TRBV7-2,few,TGTGCCAGCAGCCCGACCGGGACAGGGTATGGCTACACCTTC,CASSPTGTGYGYTF
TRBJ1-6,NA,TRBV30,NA,TGTGCCTGGAGTCTGGCAGAGAATTCACCCCTCCACTTT,CAWSLAENSPLHF